The source of this T cell receptor beta chain is a study of T cell changes during pregnancy in multiple sclerosis. The method was immunoSEQ multiplex PCR; TCRdb's version includes in-frame clones alone and lacks a portion of them. The table shows about 110,000 clones, with approximately 91% occurring only once. CDR1 is SGHAT, CDR2 FQNNGV, per germline. CDR3 length: 13 amino acids. The V gene end was trimmed by 1 base and the J gene end by 3 bases; junction bases not matched to a gene: 0. This chain links TRBV11-2 with TRBJ2-7; 7 bases agree with TRBD2. The sequence was obtained from a female donor with multiple sclerosis, enrolled in a pregnancy study. Here the sequenced sample was peripheral blood, taken after pregnancy. The CDR3 DNA reads as TGTGCCAGCAGCTTAGGGACTAGCTACGAGCAGTACTTC. This codes for CASSLGTSYEQYF.